These T cell receptor beta chains were read from a single sample in a study of T cell responses to AZD1222 COVID-19 vaccine. Data came from immunoSEQ multiplex PCR; TCRdb stores just in-frame clones and leaves some out. The sample holds fewer than 150,000 clones; 93% are singletons and the top ten take 5.1%. The material was peripheral blood, obtained on day 0 of AZD1222 vaccination. All receptors come from an adult in good health. The CDR3 runs from the conserved cysteine through the conserved F or W. A D gene is named only where the DNA matches it firmly. The size of a clone is reported for some rows only, either as once, few or many, or as a class for expanded clones.

CASSFITGTSGVAKNIQYF,TGCGCCAGCAGCTTCATTACCGGGACTAGCGGGGTAGCCAAAAACATTCAGTACTTC,TRBJ2-4,once,TRBD2,TRBV5-1
CASSPNGLAGGQETQYF,TGCGCCAGCAGCCCCAACGGACTAGCGGGGGGGCAAGAGACCCAGTACTTC,TRBJ2-5,NA,TRBD2,TRBV5-1
CASSQGDGGETQYF,TGCGCCAGCAGCCAGGGGGACGGGGGCGAGACCCAGTACTTC,TRBJ2-5,NA,NA,TRBV4-1
CASSSWGLSYNEQFF,TGTGCCAGCAGTTCTTGGGGGTTATCCTACAATGAGCAGTTCTTC,TRBJ2-1,NA,NA,TRBV5-6
CASSLNRGTDTQYF,TGTGCCAGCAGCCTGAACCGGGGCACAGATACGCAGTATTTT,TRBJ2-3,NA,NA,TRBV14
CASSQTSGVGREQFF,TGTGCCAGCAGCCAAACTAGCGGAGTGGGGCGTGAGCAGTTCTTC,TRBJ2-1,NA,TRBD2,TRBV3-1/TRBV3-2
CASSHSGGAIETQYF,TGTGCCAGCTCCCACTCAGGGGGCGCGATAGAGACCCAGTACTTC,TRBJ2-5,NA,TRBD1,TRBV6-5
CASSRTAYEQYF,TGTGCCAGCAGCCGGACAGCATACGAGCAGTACTTC,TRBJ2-7,NA,NA,TRBV7-2
CASSPPSGWDEQFF,TGTGCCAGCTCACCACCTAGCGGATGGGATGAGCAGTTCTTC,TRBJ2-1,once,NA,TRBV18
CASSLQTHRGETQYF,TGTGCCAGCAGCTTGCAGACCCACCGAGGGGAGACCCAGTACTTC,TRBJ2-5,NA,NA,TRBV5-6
CASSQVWQANQPQHF,TGCGCCAGCAGCCAAGTTTGGCAAGCCAATCAGCCCCAGCATTTT,TRBJ1-5,NA,NA,TRBV4-3
CASSPRQVTNTGELFF,TGTGCCAGCTCACCACGACAGGTTACGAACACCGGGGAGCTGTTTTTT,TRBJ2-2,NA,NA,TRBV18
CASSVTPTGSEQYF,TGTGCCAGCAGCGTAACCCCCACAGGGAGCGAGCAGTACTTC,TRBJ2-7,few,NA,TRBV9
CASSFLTGGASEAFF,TGCGCCAGCAGTTTCTTGACAGGGGGCGCATCGGAAGCTTTCTTT,TRBJ1-1,once,TRBD1,TRBV10-2
CAISESLARPTYEQYF,TGTGCCATCAGTGAGTCCCTAGCGAGACCCACCTACGAGCAGTACTTC,TRBJ2-7,NA,NA,TRBV10-3
CASSLGEAYNEQFF,TGTGCCAGCAGCCTAGGGGAGGCCTACAATGAGCAGTTCTTC,TRBJ2-1,NA,NA,TRBV27
CASSEGSLFRAFF,TGTGCCAGCAGTGAAGGGTCTCTATTTAGGGCTTTCTTT,TRBJ1-1,once,NA,TRBV2
CAWSVGRDSYGYTF,TGTGCCTGGAGTGTAGGCCGGGACAGCTATGGCTACACCTTC,TRBJ1-2,NA,TRBD1,TRBV30
CASSLGSRAFF,TGTGCCAGCAGTTTAGGATCTAGAGCTTTCTTT,TRBJ1-1,NA,NA,TRBV27
CASSRQVSYEQYF,TGTGCCAGCAGTCGACAGGTGAGCTACGAGCAGTACTTC,TRBJ2-7,NA,NA,TRBV2
CASSRNYGYTF,TGTGCCAGCAGCCGGAACTATGGCTACACCTTC,TRBJ1-2,NA,NA,TRBV7-9
CASSTNFVGKGYTF,TGTGCCAGCAGTACGAACTTTGTAGGAAAGGGCTACACCTTC,TRBJ1-2,NA,NA,TRBV27
CASSLKTSGGATDTQYF,TGTGCCAGCAGCTTAAAGACTAGCGGGGGGGCTACCGATACGCAGTATTTT,TRBJ2-3,NA,TRBD2,TRBV7-9
CASSERDFPETQYF,TGCGCCAGCAGTGAGAGGGACTTTCCGGAGACCCAGTACTTC,TRBJ2-5,once,NA,TRBV10-2
CASSLTGIYGYTF,TGTGCCAGCAGCCTCACAGGGATCTATGGCTACACCTTC,TRBJ1-2,NA,NA,TRBV13
CASSQSGIYTF,TGTGCCAGCAGCCAATCCGGGATCTACACCTTC,TRBJ1-2,NA,NA,TRBV12-3/TRBV12-4
CASSLGNSYEQYF,TGTGCCAGCAGTTTAGGGAACTCCTACGAGCAGTACTTC,TRBJ2-7,NA,NA,TRBV12-3/TRBV12-4
CASSPGGVTYEQYF,TGTGCCAGCAGCCCTGGGGGGGTGACCTACGAGCAGTACTTC,TRBJ2-7,once,TRBD2,TRBV9
CASSTDRGQDTF,TGTGCCAGCAGCACGGACAGGGGGCAGGACACCTTC,TRBJ1-2,NA,TRBD1,TRBV5-6
CASSDQDSGNQPQHF,TGTGCCAGCAGCGACCAGGATAGCGGCAATCAGCCCCAGCATTTT,TRBJ1-5,NA,NA,TRBV5-6
CASSLSGTGYTF,TGTGCCAGCAGTTTATCTGGGACGGGCTACACCTTC,TRBJ1-2,NA,NA,TRBV12-3/TRBV12-4
CASSSPQNGLAGANTGELFF,TGTGCCAGCAGCTCACCCCAAAACGGACTAGCGGGAGCGAACACCGGGGAGCTGTTTTTT,TRBJ2-2,NA,TRBD2,TRBV9
CASSETGRRSTEAFF,TGTGCCAGCAGTGAAACGGGCAGGAGGTCCACTGAAGCTTTCTTT,TRBJ1-1,NA,NA,TRBV6-1
CSAGFQETQYF,TGCAGTGCAGGGTTCCAAGAGACCCAGTACTTC,TRBJ2-5,NA,NA,TRBV20-1
CASSLQGNQPQHF,TGTGCCAGCAGCTTACAGGGTAATCAGCCCCAGCATTTT,TRBJ1-5,NA,NA,TRBV7-2
CASSYTATVYNSPLHF,TGTGCCAGCAGTTACACCGCGACAGTTTATAATTCACCCCTCCACTTT,TRBJ1-6,NA,NA,TRBV6-5
CASSTRWDRAVEQYF,TGTGCCAGCAGCACGAGATGGGACAGGGCGGTCGAGCAGTACTTC,TRBJ2-7,NA,TRBD1,TRBV11-2
CASSLGVSPTGELFF,TGCGCCAGCAGCTTGGGGGTCAGTCCCACCGGGGAGCTGTTTTTT,TRBJ2-2,NA,NA,TRBV5-1
CASSPQAEGYNEQFF,TGTGCCAGCAGCCCACAGGCCGAGGGTTACAATGAGCAGTTCTTC,TRBJ2-1,NA,NA,TRBV9
CASSQRDSLNTSGANVLTF,TGTGCCAGCAGCCAACGGGACAGCCTGAACACCTCTGGGGCCAACGTCCTGACTTTC,TRBJ2-6,NA,TRBD1,TRBV3-1/TRBV3-2
CSVGWASDKSEQYF,TGCAGCGTCGGTTGGGCTAGCGATAAAAGCGAGCAGTACTTC,TRBJ2-7,NA,NA,TRBV29-1
CASSIGSNGNTIYF,TGTGCCAGCAGCATAGGGTCTAACGGAAACACCATATATTTT,TRBJ1-3,NA,NA,TRBV3-1/TRBV3-2
CASSQDLNQPQHF,TGCGCCAGCAGCCAAGATTTAAATCAGCCCCAGCATTTT,TRBJ1-5,NA,NA,TRBV4-3
CATSRDRESEQYF,TGTGCCACCAGCAGAGATAGGGAGTCCGAGCAGTACTTC,TRBJ2-7,once,NA,TRBV15
CASRQGNTEAFF,TGCGCCAGCAGACAGGGGAACACTGAAGCTTTCTTT,TRBJ1-1,NA,NA,TRBV10-2
CASSDGSLADDRELFF,TGTGCCAGCAGCGACGGAAGTTTAGCTGACGACCGGGAGCTGTTTTTT,TRBJ2-2,NA,NA,TRBV11-1
CSASIGYSYNEQFF,TGCAGTGCTAGTATCGGATACTCCTACAATGAGCAGTTCTTC,TRBJ2-1,NA,NA,TRBV20-1
CASSSDGNTIYF,TGTGCCAGCAGTTCCGATGGAAACACCATATATTTT,TRBJ1-3,NA,NA,TRBV6-5